This is a list of T cell receptor beta chains from one sample in a study of T cell responses to AZD1222 COVID-19 vaccine. Repertoires were generated with immunoSEQ multiplex PCR, while TCRdb's copy carries only in-frame clones and drops some. The sample consists of approximately 220,000 clones, 93% of them appearing once. The specimen comprised peripheral blood, sampled on day 0 of MenACWY control vaccination. The receptors were sampled from an adult in good health. CDR3s include the opening cysteine and the closing phenylalanine or tryptophan. D genes are given only for firm matches. The size of a clone is reported for some rows only, either as once, few or many, or as a class for expanded clones.

v_call	clone_size	cdr3_length	d_call	j_call	cdr3_aa	cdr3_nt
TRBV20-1	NA	15	TRBD1	TRBJ2-7	CSASPRRTGGYEQYF	TGCAGTGCTAGTCCCCGGAGGACAGGGGGCTACGAGCAGTACTTC
TRBV7-9	once	15	NA	TRBJ1-6	CASSLVTGGNSPLHF	TGTGCCAGCAGCTTAGTGACGGGGGGTAATTCACCCCTCCACTTT
TRBV28	few	15	NA	TRBJ2-2	CASTGGGGNTGELFF	TGTGCCAGCACCGGAGGGGGCGGGAACACCGGGGAGCTGTTTTTT
TRBV14	NA	15	NA	TRBJ1-2	CASSQAQVVGNGYTF	TGTGCCAGCAGCCAAGCTCAGGTTGTGGGGAATGGCTACACCTTC
TRBV28	NA	16	NA	TRBJ1-1	CASSPGGAGSDTEAFF	TGTGCCAGCAGTCCCGGCGGGGCGGGATCGGACACTGAAGCTTTCTTT
TRBV18	NA	15	TRBD1	TRBJ2-7	CASSPPGQGTYEQYF	TGTGCCAGCTCACCACCGGGACAGGGTACGTACGAGCAGTACTTC
TRBV6-1	once	13	TRBD1	TRBJ1-2	CASSERGTVGYTF	TGTGCCAGCAGTGAAAGGGGGACAGTTGGCTACACCTTC
TRBV6-5	few	15	TRBD1	TRBJ1-6	CASSYDRAANSPLHF	TGTGCCAGCAGTTACGACAGGGCGGCAAATTCACCCCTCCACTTT
TRBV5-6	NA	14	NA	TRBJ2-7	CASSLEQFSYEQYF	TGTGCCAGCAGCTTAGAGCAGTTCTCCTACGAGCAGTACTTC
TRBV30	NA	13	TRBD1	TRBJ1-6	CASQGQHNSPLHF	TGTGCCTCTCAGGGACAGCATAATTCACCCCTCCACTTT
TRBV11-2	NA	19	TRBD1	TRBJ2-1	CASSPGVGQAQFSYNEQFF	TGTGCCAGCAGCCCAGGGGTAGGACAGGCGCAATTCTCCTACAATGAGCAGTTCTTC
TRBV10-1	few	14	NA	TRBJ2-5	CASSEPGTRETQYF	TGCGCCAGCAGTGAGCCGGGGACCAGGGAGACCCAGTACTTC
TRBV5-6	NA	15	NA	TRBJ1-4	CASAPEGATNEKLFF	TGTGCCAGCGCCCCGGAGGGTGCAACTAATGAAAAACTGTTTTTT
TRBV6-5	NA	15	TRBD1	TRBJ2-2	CASSQQGASTGELFF	TGTGCCAGCAGTCAACAGGGGGCGAGCACCGGGGAGCTGTTTTTT
TRBV28	NA	15	TRBD2	TRBJ2-5	CASSSGLAGEETQYF	TGTGCCAGCAGCTCGGGACTAGCGGGGGAAGAGACCCAGTACTTC
TRBV6-1	NA	12	NA	TRBJ1-3	CASSERGDTIYF	TGTGCCAGCAGTGAACGAGGAGACACCATATATTTT
TRBV5-5	NA	17	TRBD2	TRBJ2-1	CASSLAKGAGGLYEQFF	TGTGCCAGCAGCTTGGCCAAGGGAGCGGGGGGCCTCTATGAGCAGTTCTTC
TRBV10-3	NA	13	NA	TRBJ2-5	CAISWGDKETQYF	TGTGCCATCAGTTGGGGGGACAAAGAGACCCAGTACTTC
TRBV7-2	NA	16	TRBD1	TRBJ1-1	CASSLTGGGMNTEAFF	TGTGCCAGCAGCCTGACAGGGGGCGGGATGAACACTGAAGCTTTCTTT
TRBV2	NA	11	NA	TRBJ2-5	CASSPKETQYF	TGTGCCAGCAGTCCAAAAGAGACCCAGTACTTC
TRBV30	NA	13	NA	TRBJ2-1	CAWSVSPQGASIF	TGTGCCTGGAGTGTAAGTCCCCAAGGGGCCTCGATCTTC
TRBV18	NA	14	TRBD1	TRBJ1-2	CASSPIAGGGGYTF	TGTGCCAGCTCACCAATAGCAGGGGGAGGTGGCTACACCTTC
TRBV4-2	NA	16	TRBD1	TRBJ2-3	CASSKDRAGGTDTQYF	TGTGCCAGCAGCAAAGACAGGGCCGGAGGCACAGATACGCAGTATTTT
TRBV27	NA	16	NA	TRBJ1-1	CASSLVGTLRATEAFF	TGTGCCAGCAGCCTCGTCGGAACCCTTCGGGCCACTGAAGCTTTCTTT
TRBV18	NA	14	NA	TRBJ1-1	CASSPRQRRTEAFF	TGTGCCAGCTCACCGAGGCAAAGGAGGACTGAAGCTTTCTTT
TRBV6-2/TRBV6-3	NA	14	TRBD1	TRBJ2-4	CASSWTGRGNIQYF	TGTGCCAGCAGTTGGACAGGGAGAGGGAACATTCAGTACTTC
TRBV5-1	once	16	TRBD2	TRBJ2-3	CASSRGLAGETDTQYF	TGCGCCAGCAGCCGGGGACTAGCGGGGGAGACAGATACGCAGTATTTT
TRBV25-1	NA	14	NA	TRBJ1-6	CASSETGLNSPLHF	TGTGCCAGCAGTGAAACAGGTCTTAATTCACCCCTCCACTTT
TRBV5-1	once	15	NA	TRBJ2-7	CASSLGTVESYEQYF	TGCGCCAGCAGCTTGGGGACAGTTGAATCCTACGAGCAGTACTTC
TRBV28	NA	13	NA	TRBJ1-1	CASSIQTGSEAFF	TGTGCCAGCAGTATCCAGACGGGGTCTGAAGCTTTCTTT
TRBV30	NA	15	TRBD1	TRBJ1-2	CAWYSLGQGGYGYTF	TGTGCCTGGTATTCTTTGGGACAGGGGGGCTATGGCTACACCTTC
TRBV5-6	NA	13	NA	TRBJ1-3	CASSHRGGNTIYF	TGTGCCAGCAGCCATCGGGGCGGAAACACCATATATTTT